This TCR gamma chain was found in a study of gammadelta T cells in human blood. With regard to this clone: A far larger clone is only one base removed, so a read error is likely.

This CDR3 has 10 amino acids. Germline-derived CDR1 and CDR2 are EGSNGY and YDSYNSKV. TCRdb called clones from the RT-PCR reads again using CATT. In all, the sample yields 50 to 80 gamma-chain clones. The rearrangement joins TRGV2 to TRGJ1 or TRGJ2. The receptor's source is a human donor. The sample comprised non-Vgamma9Vdelta2 gamma-delta T cells from adult blood. The CDR3 sequence: CANWYYKKLF. The CDR3 DNA reads TGTGCCAACTGGTATTATAAGAAACTCTTT.